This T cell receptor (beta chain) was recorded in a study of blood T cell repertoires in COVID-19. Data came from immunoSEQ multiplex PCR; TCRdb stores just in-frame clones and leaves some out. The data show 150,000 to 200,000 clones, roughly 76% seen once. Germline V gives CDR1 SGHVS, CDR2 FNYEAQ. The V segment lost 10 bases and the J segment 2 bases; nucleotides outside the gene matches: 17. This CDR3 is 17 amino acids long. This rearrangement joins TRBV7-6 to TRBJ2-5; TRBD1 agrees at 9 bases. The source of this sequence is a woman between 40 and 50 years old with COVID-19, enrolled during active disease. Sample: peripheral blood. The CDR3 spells CAKNRDREIVAQETQYF. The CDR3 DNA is TGTGCCAAAAACCGGGACAGGGAGATCGTCGCACAAGAGACCCAGTACTTC.